A selection of T cell receptor beta chains follows, all from one sample in a study of OX40 agonist ivuxolimab in advanced cancers. TCRdb's table, derived via immunoSEQ multiplex PCR, lists solely in-frame clones and lacks some. The profile shows under 55,000 clones, approximately 88% of them singletons. Material: CD4+ or CD8+ T cells sorted from blood, obtained in a trial of the OX40 agonist ivuxolimab. All receptors come from an adult with an advanced solid tumor such as melanoma, head and neck, liver or kidney cancer. Each CDR3 is given with its conserved first and last residue. D genes are given only for firm matches. The size of a clone is reported for some rows only, either as once, few or many, or as a class for expanded clones.

D: TRBD2; length: 13; V: TRBV10-2; size: -; J: TRBJ2-5; CDR3: CAVRPSGQETQYF; DNA: TGCGCCGTGCGGCCTAGCGGCCAAGAGACCCAGTACTTC
D: -; length: 15; V: TRBV6-6; size: -; J: TRBJ1-6; CDR3: CASSPRGGGRSPLHF; DNA: TGTGCCAGCAGTCCCCGAGGAGGGGGTAGATCACCCCTCCACTTT
D: -; length: 14; V: TRBV7-9; size: once; J: TRBJ2-2; CDR3: CASSLVGNTGELFF; DNA: TGTGCCAGCAGCTTAGTAGGGAACACCGGGGAGCTGTTTTTT
D: -; length: 15; V: TRBV6-6; size: once; J: TRBJ1-2; CDR3: CASREIGGPNYGYTF; DNA: TGTGCCAGCCGAGAAATCGGGGGCCCTAACTATGGCTACACCTTC
D: TRBD1; length: 14; V: TRBV2; size: -; J: TRBJ1-5; CDR3: CASSTGTGNQPQHF; DNA: TGTGCCAGCAGTACCGGGACAGGCAATCAGCCCCAGCATTTT
D: TRBD1; length: 20; V: TRBV4-3; size: -; J: TRBJ1-4; CDR3: CASSQDLTETGGTIEEKLFF; DNA: TGCGCCAGCAGCCAAGATTTGACGGAGACAGGGGGAACGATCGAGGAAAAACTGTTTTTT
D: TRBD1; length: 13; V: TRBV6-5; size: -; J: TRBJ1-1; CDR3: CASSYLGQGEAFF; DNA: TGTGCCAGCAGTTATCTTGGACAGGGAGAAGCTTTCTTT
D: -; length: 16; V: TRBV21-1; size: once; J: TRBJ2-5; CDR3: CASSKSGRPRGETQYF; DNA: TGTGCCAGCAGCAAGAGTGGCAGGCCCCGAGGGGAGACCCAGTACTTC
D: TRBD1; length: 14; V: TRBV19; size: once; J: TRBJ1-1; CDR3: CASRPGQGATEAFF; DNA: TGTGCCAGTAGACCGGGACAGGGGGCTACTGAAGCTTTCTTT
D: -; length: 15; V: TRBV30; size: -; J: TRBJ2-1; CDR3: CACHVGSSSYNEQFF; DNA: TGTGCCTGCCACGTGGGCTCGAGCTCCTACAATGAGCAGTTCTTC
D: -; length: 13; V: TRBV4-1; size: -; J: TRBJ2-4; CDR3: CASSQGDRNIQYF; DNA: TGCGCCAGCAGCCAAGGCGACAGAAACATTCAGTACTTC
D: -; length: 14; V: TRBV10-3; size: few; J: TRBJ2-6; CDR3: CAAGTTSGANVLTF; DNA: TGTGCCGCCGGGACGACTTCTGGGGCCAACGTCCTGACTTTC
D: -; length: 15; V: TRBV6-5; size: once; J: TRBJ2-7; CDR3: CASSTQDPRSYEQYF; DNA: TGTGCCAGCAGCACCCAGGACCCCCGCTCCTACGAGCAGTACTTC
D: -; length: 17; V: TRBV5-1; size: once; J: TRBJ2-2; CDR3: CASSPQPGTTNTGELFF; DNA: TGCGCCAGCAGCCCTCAACCCGGGACAACGAACACCGGGGAGCTGTTTTTT
D: TRBD1; length: 14; V: TRBV7-2; size: -; J: TRBJ2-2; CDR3: CASRRDRNTGELFF; DNA: TGTGCCAGCAGACGGGACAGAAACACCGGGGAGCTGTTTTTT
D: -; length: 12; V: TRBV2; size: -; J: TRBJ2-5; CDR3: CASLRGLETQYF; DNA: TGTGCCAGCTTGCGGGGTTTAGAGACCCAGTACTTC
D: TRBD2; length: 16; V: TRBV6-5; size: -; J: TRBJ2-2; CDR3: CASSYSRGLATGELFF; DNA: TGTGCCAGCAGTTACTCGAGGGGACTAGCTACCGGGGAGCTGTTTTTT
D: -; length: 14; V: TRBV6-5; size: medium-sized; J: TRBJ2-7; CDR3: CASSPGLGTYEQYF; DNA: TGTGCCAGCAGTCCCGGACTGGGGACCTACGAGCAGTACTTC
D: TRBD2; length: 14; V: TRBV7-9; size: -; J: TRBJ2-7; CDR3: CASSPGGGSYEQYF; DNA: TGTGCCAGCAGCCCCGGCGGGGGATCCTACGAGCAGTACTTC
D: -; length: 13; V: TRBV5-1; size: -; J: TRBJ1-2; CDR3: CASSLEREGGYTF; DNA: TGCGCCAGCAGCTTGGAGCGAGAGGGTGGCTACACCTTC
D: TRBD1; length: 19; V: TRBV28; size: -; J: TRBJ2-3; CDR3: CASSPTNRRGQGTPDTQYF; DNA: TGTGCCAGCAGTCCGACGAACCGAAGGGGACAGGGGACCCCAGATACGCAGTATTTT
D: -; length: 15; V: TRBV10-1; size: -; J: TRBJ1-2; CDR3: CASSVRDTANYGYTF; DNA: TGCGCCAGCAGTGTACGGGACACAGCTAACTATGGCTACACCTTC
D: TRBD1; length: 14; V: TRBV27; size: -; J: TRBJ1-2; CDR3: CASSTGGAGYGYTF; DNA: TGTGCCAGCAGCACAGGGGGCGCAGGGTATGGCTACACCTTC
D: -; length: 16; V: TRBV6-1; size: -; J: TRBJ1-4; CDR3: CASSEPRLGGREKLFF; DNA: TGTGCCAGCAGTGAACCACGCCTGGGGGGCCGGGAAAAACTGTTTTTT
D: TRBD1; length: 16; V: TRBV5-1; size: once; J: TRBJ1-1; CDR3: CASRRFPGQTGTEAFF; DNA: TGCGCCAGCAGACGGTTTCCGGGACAGACAGGGACTGAAGCTTTCTTT